This entry is about one TCR beta chain. Its target is not known. A read error may account for a junction end that differs from germline. Findings and limits, study-wide: Tumor memory CD4+ T cell TCR gene usage was found to cluster with blood and lymph node memory CD4+ cells and with lymph node naive CD4+ cells.

Full-length variable regions came from constant-region reverse primers plus semi-nested Nested Universal Primer A PCR. TCRdb fed the 5' RACE reads into MiXCR, producing one record per CDR3 protein. This sample yields approximately 7,200 distinct CDR3 sequences, of which approximately 39% are seen a single time; about 4.2% belongs to the top ten. Looked up from germline, CDR1 is SGHTA and CDR2 is FQGTGA. The CDR3 runs to 16 residues. The memory fraction was CD4+CD45RO+CD25- cells. Material: memory CD4+ T cells sorted from blood. Sample subset: memory CD4+ T cells, CD4+CD45RO+CD25-. This clonotype was sampled from a female donor with breast cancer. This chain joins TRBV7-3 and TRBJ2-5; 9 bases line up with TRBD2. The CDR3 nucleotides read TGTACCAGCAGCTTAGGGGTAGCGGGGGACCAAGAGACCCAGTACTTC. This translates into CTSSLGVAGDQETQYF.